The clone carrying this T cell receptor (beta chain) was detected ten times or more. Its matching antigen is unknown. This sample was taken from a study of T cells in Graves' hyperthyroidism and ophthalmopathy. Study outcomes and limitations: Ophthalmopathy could be told apart from stable hyperthyroidism with a 13 V-J model.

CDR1 SGHAT and CDR2 FQNNGV come from the germline V gene. Trimming stripped 4 bases from V and 3 bases from J, with 15 bases between. This CDR3 region has 15 residues. Amplification targeted TCR beta CDR3 regions from RNA transcripts. During a first-round RT-PCR of the TCR CDR3, the HTBI primer set was used. TCRdb re-called the multiplex PCR reads with MiXCR, one entry per CDR3 protein. Found here are some 740,000 distinct CDR3 sequences, less than 15% of them singletons; the top ten hold 10%. Input material: blood. This TCR derives from a woman younger than 35 with Graves' hyperthyroidism. The J gene is TRBJ2-5, the V gene TRBV11-2; TRBD2 might be the D (5 bases). The CDR3 here is CASSSDSVMEETQYF. For the CDR3, the DNA is TGTGCCAGCAGCTCAGATAGCGTGATGGAAGAGACCCAGTACTTC.